This T cell receptor (beta chain) was sequenced for a study of PD-1 blockade in classical Hodgkin lymphoma. Study results and caveats: CD4+ TCR diversity climbed significantly by C4D1, unlike CD8+ TCR diversity. The study found complete responders had baseline diversity similar to newly diagnosed patients.

Here immunoSEQ multiplex PCR was the method, and the copy in TCRdb shows in-frame clones only, minus some. This table has 110,000 or so clones, 89% appearing once. A note on this clone: Its matching antigen is unknown.

Relapses following autologous stem cell transplantation were seen in all patients, with brentuximab vedotin exposure varying. The sequence was collected from a human donor with classical Hodgkin lymphoma. Sequences were derived from peripheral blood mononuclear cells (PBMCs), sampled before the second cycle of nivolumab.

CDR3 coding DNA: TGCGCCAGCAGTGACCCACCGATTGGGGATTGGCAAGAGACCCAGTACTTC. This gives the protein CASSDPPIGDWQETQYF. J is TRBJ2-5 and V is TRBV10-1; unclear D gene. The ends were cut back, 3 bases at V and 2 bases at J, with 19 bases in the middle. This CDR3 has 17 amino acids. Per germline, CDR1 WNHNN and CDR2 SYGVQD (reference sequence).